The 31 T cell receptor beta chains presented below share a single source sample, sequenced in a study of cytomegalovirus exposure and HLA in healthy donors. PCR used 60 Vbeta primers and 13 Jbeta primers. Libraries were prepared by immunoSEQ multiplex PCR; TCRdb keeps only in-frame clonotypes and omits some of them. The table lists roughly 140,000 clones, roughly 83% of them singletons, with around 3.9% in the top ten. The sample was PBMCs. These receptors all come from a man aged 35-49 years in good health and CMV-seropositive.

The chain couples TRBV23-1 to TRBJ1-2; D gene uncertain. TRBV23-1 is classed as an ORF, of uncertain function. Trimming left V 6 bases short and J 6 bases short, with 17 bases between. The CDR3 sequence is 14 residues long. Written as DNA, the CDR3 is TGCGCCAGCAGGGGGAGGGTTGGAGGTAATGGCTACACCTTC. It encodes CASRGRVGGNGYTF.

This sequence joins TRBV7-2 and TRBJ2-7; possible D gene TRBD2, 5 bases. The CDR3 contains 14 residues. V lost 1 base and J 1 base, leaving 8 bases between the germline ends. Germline loops: CDR1 SGHTA, CDR2 FQGNSA. CDR3 residues: CASSLGRGSYEQYF. In DNA form, the CDR3 reads TGTGCCAGCAGCTTAGGTCGGGGATCCTACGAGCAGTACTTC.

J is TRBJ1-4 and V is TRBV28; the match to TRBD1 covers 7 bases. The CDR3 sequence is 12 residues long. Looked up from germline, CDR1 is MDHEN and CDR2 is SYDVKM. With V trimmed by 8 bases and J by 6 bases, 3 bases remained unmatched. CDR3 region: CASVRGHEKLFF. CDR3 DNA sequence: TGTGCCAGCGTTAGGGGGCATGAAAAACTGTTTTTT.

V is TRBV5-6 and J is TRBJ1-2, with a possible D match to TRBD1 (5 bases). The germline gives CDR1 SGHDT, CDR2 YYEEEE. The CDR3 extends over 14 amino acids. V shed 1 base and J shed 2 bases, with 9 bases lying between them. CDR3 DNA sequence: TGTGCCAGCAGCTTGCCGGGGGAGAACTATGGCTACACCTTC. This gives the protein CASSLPGENYGYTF.

This clone was found a few times. V and J are TRBV18 and TRBJ2-3; D is perhaps TRBD2 (5 bases). Trimming removed 6 bases at V and 3 bases at J, with 10 bases between. Germline V gene sequence: CDR1 KGHSH, CDR2 LQKENI. This CDR3 is 13 amino acids long. CDR3: CASSPGVTDTQYF. CDR3 sequence (DNA): TGTGCCAGCTCGCCCGGGGTTACAGATACGCAGTATTTT.

The chain recombines TRBV6-6 with TRBJ2-3, with TRBD1 as a possible D gene (6 bases). This CDR3 contains 15 residues. Trimming stripped 4 bases from V and 0 bases from J, with 11 bases between. From germline, CDR1 is MNHNY and CDR2 SVGAGI (reference sequence). CDR3 amino acids: CASSFQGSSTDTQYF. In DNA, the CDR3 is TGTGCCAGCAGTTTTCAGGGGTCTAGCACAGATACGCAGTATTTT.

The chain employs TRBV7-9 and TRBJ2-1, with 9 bases matching TRBD2. The germline V gene has CDR1 SEHNR and CDR2 FQNEAQ (reference sequence). The length of the CDR3 is 19 residues. V shed 5 bases and J 0 bases; nucleotides not matched to a gene: 14. Here the CDR3 DNA reads TGTGCCAGCAGCCCCTTAGCGGGAGATCCTTTAAGCTCCTACAATGAGCAGTTCTTC. Protein sequence: CASSPLAGDPLSSYNEQFF.

The chain recombines TRBV30 with TRBJ1-2; D is ambiguous. This CDR3 spans 15 amino acids. Looked up from germline, CDR1 is GTSNPN and CDR2 is SVGIG (reference sequence). V lost 2 bases, J lost 8 bases, and 21 bases lay in between. This CDR3 is CAWSLTRTGSGGYTF. In nucleotides, the CDR3 is TGTGCCTGGAGTCTCACGCGTACGGGGTCGGGAGGCTACACCTTC.

This clone was detected only once. The V and J genes are TRBV6-6 and TRBJ2-3; 9 bases are shared with TRBD1. The CDR3 spans 14 residues. The germline V gene has CDR1 MNHNY and CDR2 SVGAGI (reference sequence). The junction had 5 bases not matched to a gene; V was cut back by 5 bases and J by 5 bases. CDR3 residues: CASSLRDRVDTQYF. As DNA, the CDR3 is TGTGCCAGCAGTCTCCGGGACAGGGTAGATACGCAGTATTTT.

The chain links TRBV19 to TRBJ2-7; 7 bases align to TRBD1. The V and J ends lost 1 base and 2 bases, in that order; junction bases with no gene match: 2. The CDR3 totals 14 residues. Germline CDR1 reads LNHDA; CDR2 reads SQIVND (reference sequence). CDR3 DNA sequence: TGTGCCAGTAGTATAGCCCAGGGGGCCTACGAGCAGTACTTC. Translation: CASSIAQGAYEQYF.

V is TRBV6-6 and J is TRBJ2-7, with D perhaps matching TRBD2 (5 bases). Trimming removed 7 bases at V and 5 bases at J, with 18 bases between. The CDR3 sequence is 14 residues long. Germline V gene lookup returns CDR1 MNHNY and CDR2 SVGAGI (reference sequence). CDR3 region: CASNRAVQRDEQYF. In nucleotides, the CDR3 is TGTGCCAGCAACCGGGCGGTTCAGAGGGACGAGCAGTACTTC.

This chain connects TRBV29-1 to TRBJ2-7; maybe TRBD2 (7 bases). V lost 5 bases, J lost 0 bases, and 17 bases lay in between. CDR1 is SQVTM, CDR2 ANQGSEA, per germline. The CDR3 consists of 15 residues. CDR3 nucleotides: TGCAGCGTTATTTGGGGTGGGGGGGCCTCCTACGAGCAGTACTTC. It translates to CSVIWGGGASYEQYF.

The CDR3 protein is CASKTGKHYGYTF. CDR3 in DNA: TGTGCCAGTAAGACAGGGAAACACTATGGCTACACCTTC. This chain links TRBV19 with TRBJ1-2, with 7 positions matching TRBD1. Germline lookup yields CDR1 LNHDA and CDR2 SQIVND (reference sequence). The CDR3 runs 13 residues. The V gene end was trimmed by 7 bases and the J gene end by 3 bases; junction bases not matched to a gene: 5.

This chain uses TRBV6-5 with TRBJ2-1, with D maybe TRBD2 (5 bases). Germline CDR1 reads MNHEY; CDR2 reads SVGAGI. The CDR3 sequence is 12 residues long. With 5 bases removed from V and 4 bases from J, the gap between germline ends came to 6 bases. The CDR3, as DNA: TGTGCCAGCAGTGGGGAGTACAATGAGCAGTTCTTC. This codes for CASSGEYNEQFF.

This clone was seen only once. The chain is built from TRBV19 and TRBJ1-1; D not resolved. The CDR3 is made up of 16 amino acids. CDR1 and CDR2 from the germline V gene are LNHDA and SQIVND (reference sequence). V dropped 7 bases and J dropped 0 bases, with 18 bases sitting between them. The CDR3 loop reads CASKRAYSTLNTEAFF. The CDR3 region has the DNA TGTGCCAGTAAGCGGGCCTATTCTACCCTGAACACTGAAGCTTTCTTT.

The chain recombines TRBV5-4 with TRBJ2-2; the match to TRBD1 covers 9 bases. The CDR3 runs 16 residues. Trimming at V came to 5 bases and at J to 6 bases, leaving 11 bases not matched to a gene. Germline V gives CDR1 SGHNT, CDR2 YYREEE (reference sequence). The DNA for the CDR3 is TGTGCCAGCAGTCAACCCGGGACAGGGTACTCCGGGGAGCTGTTTTTT. This gives the protein CASSQPGTGYSGELFF.

The chain has TRBV9 and TRBJ1-1, with D unclear. This CDR3 comprises 14 residues. Trimming stripped 3 bases from V and 1 base from J, with 10 bases between. Germline values: CDR1 SGDLS, CDR2 YYNGEE. CDR3 sequence: CASSALGQNTEAFF. The CDR3 coding sequence is TGTGCCAGCAGCGCCCTCGGTCAGAACACTGAAGCTTTCTTT.

This clone was seen a few times. This chain joins TRBV11-3 and TRBJ2-1; tentative D call: TRBD1 (6 bases). Germline V gives CDR1 SGHNT, CDR2 YENEEA. The CDR3 has 15 amino acids. Trimming took off 2 bases at V and 7 bases at J, with 15 bases between the two ends. CDR3 in amino acids: CASSLRQGISNEQFF. CDR3 in DNA: TGTGCCAGCAGCTTAAGGCAGGGGATTTCAAATGAGCAGTTCTTC.

The chain carries TRBV9 and TRBJ2-4; 9 nucleotides agree with TRBD2. J gave up 8 bases and V 2 bases, and 11 bases lay outside the gene matches. The CDR3 totals 16 residues. The germline gives CDR1 SGDLS, CDR2 YYNGEE. The CDR3 sequence is CASSVSSGGRADIQYF. CDR3 in DNA: TGTGCCAGCAGCGTCTCCTCGGGCGGGAGGGCGGACATTCAGTACTTC.

This clone was counted only a few times. The chain employs TRBV4-1 and TRBJ1-3, with D perhaps matching TRBD1 (5 bases). The germline V gene has CDR1 MGHRA and CDR2 YSYEKL. V shed 4 bases and J shed 3 bases, with 13 bases lying between them. The CDR3 runs to 15 residues. As DNA, the CDR3 is TGCGCCAGCAGCCTAGCGGGGGGGTTTGGAAACACCATATATTTT. Its translation is CASSLAGGFGNTIYF.

The chain recombines TRBV27 with TRBJ1-5; 8 positions match TRBD1. Germline V gene sequence: CDR1 MNHEY, CDR2 SMNVEV (reference sequence). The length of the CDR3 is 15 residues. V was pared by 3 bases and J by 7 bases, with 8 bases of the junction left unmatched. CDR3 residues: CASSLSRTGHQPQHF. The CDR3 DNA follows: TGTGCCAGCAGTTTGAGTAGGACAGGGCACCAGCCCCAGCATTTT.

The chain carries TRBV7-3 and TRBJ1-5; D is perhaps TRBD1 (5 bases). CDR1 is SGHTA, CDR2 FQGTGA, per germline. CDR3 length: 13 amino acids. V gave up 5 bases and J gave up 8 bases, with 13 bases separating them. The DNA of the CDR3 is TGTGCCAGCAGCGCGCATGAAGGGGAGCCCCAGCATTTT. Translation: CASSAHEGEPQHF.

The chain couples TRBV18 to TRBJ2-1; D not resolved. The CDR3 runs 15 residues. V was clipped by 2 bases and J by 0 bases, with 8 bases between them. Looked up from germline, CDR1 is KGHSH and CDR2 is LQKENI. This CDR3 is CASSPMESSYNEQFF. CDR3 in DNA: TGTGCCAGCTCACCAATGGAGAGCTCCTACAATGAGCAGTTCTTC.

The V and J genes are TRBV27 and TRBJ2-7; 13 bases map to TRBD2. Trimming cost V 5 bases and J 4 bases; bases outside gene matches: 11. CDR1 and CDR2 from the germline V gene are MNHEY and SMNVEV (reference sequence). The CDR3 is 17 residues long. This CDR3 reads CASSPGLAGAVIYEQYF. CDR3 bases: TGTGCCAGCAGTCCCGGACTAGCGGGAGCTGTAATATACGAGCAGTACTTC.

The chain uses TRBV30 and TRBJ2-5; D perhaps matches TRBD1 (5 bases). TRBJ2-7 explains the end of the DNA better; the J call may be wrong. This CDR3 comprises 12 residues. Germline V CDR1 and CDR2: GTSNPN, SVGIG (reference sequence). CDR3 protein: CAWGASSYEQYF. CDR3 sequence (DNA): TGTGCCTGGGGGGCCAGTTCCTACGAGCAGTACTTC.

The rearrangement links TRBV5-1 to TRBJ2-7; 10 bases match TRBD2. Per the germline V gene, CDR1 is SGHRS and CDR2 is YFSETQ. J lost 3 bases, V lost 4 bases, and 4 bases had no gene match. This CDR3 contains 14 residues. For the CDR3, the DNA is TGCGCCAGCAGCCAAGCGGGAGGGGGCTACGAGCAGTACTTC. The encoded protein is CASSQAGGGYEQYF.

The rearrangement links TRBV6-4 to TRBJ2-3, with D perhaps matching TRBD1 (6 bases). Between the trimmed V and J ends, which lost 11 bases and 2 bases, there was a span of 14 bases. The germline V gene encodes CDR1 MRHNA and CDR2 SNTAGT. This CDR3 is built from 13 residues. CDR3 bases: TGTGCCTCGAGGGGGATTCCCACAGATACGCAGTATTTT. The encoded protein is CASRGIPTDTQYF.

This clone appeared a few times. The chain is built from TRBV19 and TRBJ1-2; 9 bases are a match to TRBD1. Germline V gene data show CDR1 as LNHDA and CDR2 as SQIVND (reference sequence). V shed 9 bases and J 4 bases; nucleotides not matched to a gene: 6. This CDR3 is built from 13 residues. CDR3 nucleotide sequence: TGTGCCAGCTCGGGACAGGGAATCTATGGCTACACCTTC. It specifies CASSGQGIYGYTF.

The chain links TRBV27 to TRBJ1-1, with a weak D call TRBD1 (6 bases). Germline V gives CDR1 MNHEY, CDR2 SMNVEV (reference sequence). The length of the CDR3 is 14 residues. V was pared by 4 bases and J by 5 bases, with 14 bases between. The CDR3 bases are TGTGCCAGCAGTTCCACAGGGTGGGGTACTGAAGCTTTCTTT. It yields the protein CASSSTGWGTEAFF.

The rearrangement joins TRBV6-8 to TRBJ2-3, with 13 bases aligning to TRBD2. The CDR3 loop spans 15 amino acids. Per the germline V gene, CDR1 is MNHGY and CDR2 is SAAAGT. Trimming at V came to 10 bases and at J to 5 bases, leaving 9 bases not matched to a gene. CDR3 in DNA: TGTGCCACAGGGACTAGCGGGATCCCGGGAGATACGCAGTATTTT. This encodes CATGTSGIPGDTQYF.

The chain couples TRBV21-1 to TRBJ1-5; the table gives TRBD1 as D, unverified against the DNA. TRBV21-1 represents a pseudogene. The CDR3 is made up of 16 amino acids. In DNA, the CDR3 is TGTGCCAGCAGCAATTTACAGGGGATAGGGAATCAGCCCCAGCATTTT. Protein product: CASSNLQGIGNQPQHF.